One sample yielded the 9 T cell receptor beta chains listed below, sequenced in a study of blood T cell repertoires in COVID-19. The table came from immunoSEQ multiplex PCR; TCRdb's copy has only in-frame clones and leaves some out. This table has around 300,000 clones, 85% to 90% appearing once. The material sequenced was peripheral blood. These TCRs come from a woman aged 25 to 39 with COVID-19, enrolled during active disease.

The chain links TRBV9 to TRBJ2-7; D is unresolved. The CDR3 runs to 13 residues. Germline V CDR1 and CDR2: SGDLS, YYNGEE. V was shortened by 0 bases and J by 1 base, with 5 bases between the two germline ends. The CDR3 loop is CASSVETSYEQYF. Here the CDR3 DNA reads TGTGCCAGCAGCGTAGAAACTTCCTACGAGCAGTACTTC.

This clone has just a few counts. This chain uses TRBV5-1 with TRBJ2-7, with D tentatively TRBD2 (6 bases). Trimming stripped 2 bases from V and 4 bases from J, with 13 bases between. The CDR3 spans 14 residues. The germline V gene encodes CDR1 SGHRS and CDR2 YFSETQ. CDR3 residues: CASSFIGEDYEQYF. The CDR3 DNA sequence: TGCGCCAGCAGCTTTATAGGGGAGGATTACGAGCAGTACTTC.

This clone was picked up one time. This chain links TRBV19 with TRBJ2-7; TRBD1 agrees at 10 bases. Per germline, CDR1 LNHDA and CDR2 SQIVND (reference sequence). V lost 5 bases to trimming and J lost 2 bases; unmatched junction nucleotides: 3. This CDR3 has 14 amino acids. Written as DNA, the CDR3 is TGTGCCAGTAGTCCGGACAGGGGGACCTACGAGCAGTACTTC. Amino acid sequence: CASSPDRGTYEQYF.

This clone appeared a single time. The chain joins TRBV30 to TRBJ2-6, with D tentatively TRBD1 (6 bases). CDR3 length: 15 residues. CDR1 is GTSNPN, CDR2 SVGIG, per germline (reference sequence). Trimming cost V 3 bases and J 11 bases, with 20 bases left between them. The DNA of the CDR3 is TGTGCCTGGAGCCCGGGTCATCAGGGGCTCCACGTCCTGACTTTC. Amino acids: CAWSPGHQGLHVLTF.

The rearrangement links TRBV6-5 to TRBJ1-1, with a tentative D call TRBD1 (5 bases). Germline CDR1 is MNHEY and CDR2 is SVGAGI. CDR3 length: 12 amino acids. V lost 0 bases to trimming and J lost 10 bases, with 9 bases between them. The CDR3 region has the DNA TGTGCCAGCAGTTACTCTGCGGGACCAGCTTTCTTT. Its protein product is CASSYSAGPAFF.

This rearrangement joins TRBV28 to TRBJ1-6, with TRBD1 matching over 9 bases. The CDR3 contains 16 residues. Per the germline V gene, CDR1 is MDHEN and CDR2 is SYDVKM. Losses at the gene ends were 5 bases for V and 7 bases for J; bases not matched to a gene: 9. The CDR3 sequence: CASSGGAGTGNSPLHF. CDR3 DNA sequence: TGTGCCAGCAGTGGTGGGGCCGGGACAGGGAATTCACCCCTCCACTTT.

This rearrangement joins TRBV6-1 to TRBJ1-5, with D tentatively TRBD1 (6 bases). Trimming took 2 bases from V and 4 from J, leaving 15 bases between them. The CDR3 spans 16 residues. CDR1 and CDR2 from the germline V gene are MNHNS and SASEGT. The CDR3: CASSESGRGGNQPQHF. The CDR3 nucleotides are TGTGCCAGCAGTGAAAGCGGCAGGGGAGGGAATCAGCCCCAGCATTTT.

The V call is TRBV7-9, the J call TRBJ1-3; TRBD1 might be the D (6 bases). The germline V gene has CDR1 SEHNR and CDR2 FQNEAQ (reference sequence). The CDR3 spans 14 residues. V was clipped by 3 bases and J by 2 bases, with 8 bases between them. The CDR3 reads CASSLGGPGNTIYF. In nucleotides, the CDR3 is TGTGCCAGCAGCTTGGGGGGGCCTGGAAACACCATATATTTT. Variable domain in full (rest from reference TRBV7-9 and TRBJ1-3): DTGVSQNPRHKITKRGQNVTFRCDPISEHNRLYWYRQTLGQGPEFLTYFQNEAQLEKSRLLSDRFSAERPKGSFSTLEIQRTEQGDSAMYLCASSLGGPGNTIYFGEGSWLTVV.

This clone was detected a few times. The sample holds other DNA sequences that translate to the same CDR3. The rearrangement uses TRBV5-6 and TRBJ2-3; D remains ambiguous. The germline V gene encodes CDR1 SGHDT and CDR2 YYEEEE. The CDR3 loop spans 14 amino acids. The V gene lost 0 bases and the J gene lost 2 bases, with 7 bases spanning the gap. The CDR3 DNA reads as TGTGCCAGCAGCTTGGGGGCGCACACAGATACGCAGTATTTT. It is translated as CASSLGAHTDTQYF. The whole variable domain, remainder taken from reference TRBV5-6 and TRBJ2-3, is DAGVTQSPTHLIKTRGQQVTLRCSPKSGHDTVSWYQQALGQGPQFIFQYYEEEERQRGNFPDRFSGHQFPNYSSELNVNALLLGDSALYLCASSLGAHTDTQYFGPGTRLTVL.